Sequencing of this T cell receptor (beta chain) was carried out in a study of blood T cells in healthy people across ages. Whole-study results and caveats: Per-million-T-cell TCR beta diversity fell roughly linearly with age. Estimated diversity across one million T cells was deemed an underestimate. Any changes in expanded clonotypes were possibly confounded, as donor CMV status remained unknown.

PCR was performed a second time for roughly 7 to 12 cycles using a sample-barcoded 5' primer and a J-beta primer mix. Each CDR3 protein gets one entry after TCRdb re-called the 5' RACE reads with MiXCR. Of over 1.5 million distinct CDR3 sequences in the sample, around 48% are singletons; the top ten hold about 2.1%. CDR1 is KGHSH and CDR2 is LQKENI in the germline V gene. This CDR3 comprises 12 residues. They isolated at least 6 million PBMCs from each sample. This clonotype was recorded at least ten times. Its specificity is not known. An end of the junction differs from the germline gene, which may be a read error.

The receptor comes from a woman in her thirties or forties in good health. The specimen was blood. The rearrangement joins TRBV18 to TRBJ2-7; D call uncertain. CDR3 sequence (DNA): TGCGCCAGCAGCCCCTCCACCTACGAGCAGTACTTC. Its translation: CASSPSTYEQYF.